This TCR beta chain was sequenced in a study of blood T cell repertoires in COVID-19. Study as a whole: PBMCs, B-cell-depleted T cells, or T cells provided the cDNA or gDNA that made up the material.

V trimming: 3 bases; J trimming: 9 bases; junction bases outside the gene matches: 12. There are 16 residues in the CDR3. The germline CDR1 and CDR2 sequences are DFQATT and SNEGSKA (reference sequence). Sequencing used immunoSEQ multiplex PCR; TCRdb keeps in-frame clones, though not all of them. The profile shows approximately 69,000 clones, 70% to 90% of them singletons. The chain links TRBV20-1 to TRBJ2-1, with 12 bases fitting TRBD2. The TCR was taken from a human donor in a cohort sampled during active COVID-19. The material sequenced was peripheral blood. For the CDR3, the DNA is TGCAGTGCTAGTACCCCTAGCGGGGGGGCCGTATCTGAGCAGTTCTTC. As protein: CSASTPSGGAVSEQFF.